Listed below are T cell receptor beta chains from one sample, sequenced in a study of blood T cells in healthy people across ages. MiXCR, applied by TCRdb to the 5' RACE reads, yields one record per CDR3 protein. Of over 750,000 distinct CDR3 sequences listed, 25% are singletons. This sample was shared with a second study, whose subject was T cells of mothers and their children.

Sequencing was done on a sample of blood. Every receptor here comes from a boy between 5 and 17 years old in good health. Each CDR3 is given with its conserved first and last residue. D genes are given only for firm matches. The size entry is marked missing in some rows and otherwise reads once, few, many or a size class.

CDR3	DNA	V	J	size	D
CASSALWTGSEKLFF	TGTGCCAGCAGTGCGCTGTGGACAGGGAGTGAAAAACTGTTTTTT	TRBV6-1	TRBJ1-4	-	TRBD1
CSVEDWSGSEQKLFF	TGCAGCGTTGAAGACTGGTCAGGGAGTGAACAGAAACTGTTTTTT	TRBV29-1	TRBJ1-4	few	-
CASSQEPSPSTDTQYF	TGCGCCAGCAGCCAAGAGCCTAGCCCGAGCACAGATACGCAGTATTTT	TRBV4-1	TRBJ2-3	-	-
CASSQAAARGELFF	TGTGCCAGCAGCCAAGCGGCCGCTAGAGGGGAGCTGTTCTTC	TRBV3-1	TRBJ2-1	few	-
CASSKRVAEETQYF	TGTGCCAGCAGCAAAAGGGTGGCGGAAGAGACCCAGTACTTC	TRBV7-6	TRBJ2-5	few	-
CATSRDRGGSPLHF	TGTGCCACCAGCAGAGATCGGGGGGGGTCACCCCTCCACTTT	TRBV15	TRBJ1-6	-	-
CASSVRGPQETQYF	TGTGCCAGCAGCGTGCGGGGGCCCCAAGAGACCCAGTACTTC	TRBV7-2	TRBJ2-5	few	-
CASRPLAGGAETQYF	TGCGCCAGCAGGCCACTAGCGGGGGGTGCAGAGACCCAGTACTTC	TRBV5-1	TRBJ2-5	-	TRBD2
CASSIGQDLTWDINEQFF	TGTGCCAGTAGTATAGGTCAGGATTTAACTTGGGATATCAATGAGCAGTTCTTC	TRBV19	TRBJ2-1	-	-
CASRLSGTANYGYTF	TGTGCCAGCAGACTTTCCGGGACAGCTAACTATGGCTACACCTTC	TRBV28	TRBJ1-2	few	TRBD1
CASSQPTDSNYGYTF	TGTGCCAGCAGCCAGCCGACGGACTCTAACTATGGCTACACCTTC	TRBV7-9	TRBJ1-2	-	-
CATRWGGMNTEAFF	TGTGCCACCCGATGGGGGGGAATGAACACTGAAGCTTTCTTT	TRBV19	TRBJ1-1	few	-
CSAQAGGRETQYF	TGCAGTGCCCAGGCAGGGGGCCGGGAGACCCAGTACTTC	TRBV20-1	TRBJ2-5	-	TRBD1
CASSLERNSNYGYTF	TGTGCCAGCAGCTTAGAGAGGAATAGTAACTATGGCTACACCTTC	TRBV7-9	TRBJ1-2	-	-
CASSHRGNQETQYF	TGTGCCAGCAGCCACCGGGGGAACCAAGAGACCCAGTACTTC	TRBV14	TRBJ2-5	-	-
CASSQTGRANYGYTF	TGTGCCAGCAGCCAGACAGGGCGGGCTAACTATGGCTACACCTTC	TRBV3-1	TRBJ1-2	-	TRBD1
CATSEEGDIQYF	TGTGCCACCAGTGAGGAGGGGGACATTCAGTACTTC	TRBV24-1	TRBJ2-4	few	-